This T cell receptor (beta chain) is from a study of T cell repertoires in cytomegalovirus infection. General observations from the study: Carriers of CMV plus the relevant HLA were identified by cumulative public TCR beta family frequency.

TCRdb used MiXCR to reprocess the reads, holding one entry per CDR3 protein. The profile shows about a million distinct CDR3 sequences, roughly 31% of them singletons. To note about this clonotype: Its antigen remains unknown.

The sample was cultured CD8+ T cells from PBMCs, taken from culture after CMV antigen stimulation. This sequence originates from a human donor in good health (CMV status not recorded). Some clones in this sample may be carry-over from other donors' samples.

The CDR3: CAAGDSYEQYV. CDR3 nucleotides: TGTGCCGCTGGGGACTCCTACGAGCAGTACGTC. The chain uses TRBV6-5 and TRBJ2-7; no reliable D call. This CDR3 spans 11 amino acids. Trimming took off 11 bases at V and 0 bases at J, with 8 bases between the two ends. Looked up from germline, CDR1 is MNHEY and CDR2 is SVGAGI.